This entry lists 23 T cell receptor beta chains sequenced from one sample in a study of blood T cell repertoires in COVID-19. Repertoires were generated with immunoSEQ multiplex PCR, while TCRdb's copy carries only in-frame clones and drops some. The sample has more than 95,000 clones; about 80% are singletons. Sequenced: peripheral blood. Receptors were obtained from a man aged 65 to 85 with active or convalescent COVID-19.

This clone was seen a handful of times. V gene TRBV30 combines with J gene TRBJ2-1; 7 nucleotides agree with TRBD2. This CDR3 spans 15 amino acids. Trimming took 0 bases from V and 7 from J; bases not matched to a gene: 9. Per germline, CDR1 GTSNPN and CDR2 SVGIG (reference sequence). Here the CDR3 DNA reads TGTGCCTGGAGTGTACCGAGGGGACTACTTAATGAGCAGTTCTTC. This encodes CAWSVPRGLLNEQFF.

The chain links TRBV7-2 to TRBJ1-6; no definite D call. V gave up 2 bases and J gave up 13 bases, with 12 bases separating them. This CDR3 contains 13 residues. Germline V gene lookup returns CDR1 SGHTA and CDR2 FQGNSA. The CDR3 sequence is CASSLNPLSPLHF. The CDR3 coding sequence is TGTGCCAGCAGCTTAAATCCCCTCTCCCCCCTCCACTTT.

The chain carries TRBV6-1 and TRBJ1-1; the match to TRBD1 covers 8 bases. J gave up 4 bases and V 1 base, and 2 bases lay outside the gene matches. Germline loops: CDR1 MNHNS, CDR2 SASEGT. CDR3 length equals 14 residues. The CDR3 sequence is CASSEGQGRTEAFF. The CDR3 DNA follows: TGTGCCAGCAGTGAAGGACAGGGGCGCACTGAAGCTTTCTTT.

The rearrangement joins TRBV28 to TRBJ1-6; D possibly corresponds to TRBD1 (6 bases). Trimming left V 11 bases short and J 7 bases short, with 15 bases between. The germline V gene has CDR1 MDHEN and CDR2 SYDVKM. This CDR3 comprises 13 residues. The CDR3 spells CAGRQAENSPLHF. CDR3 nucleotides: TGTGCCGGCCGACAGGCAGAGAATTCACCCCTCCACTTT.

The chain combines TRBV18 with TRBJ2-2, with TRBD2 as a possible D gene (5 bases). This CDR3 has 14 amino acids. The germline gives CDR1 KGHSH, CDR2 LQKENI. The V gene lost 5 bases and the J gene lost 6 bases, with 13 bases spanning the gap. CDR3: CASSTTLVAGELFF. CDR3 in DNA: TGTGCCAGCTCAACGACACTAGTGGCCGGGGAGCTGTTTTTT.

This sequence joins TRBV5-4 and TRBJ2-5; 11 bases agree with TRBD2. The CDR3 loop spans 14 amino acids. The germline V gene has CDR1 SGHNT and CDR2 YYREEE (reference sequence). V shed 10 bases, J shed 5 bases, and the junction held 10 bases outside the gene matches. In DNA form, the CDR3 reads TGTGCCTGGTGGCTAGCGGGAGGAAGGGAGACCCAGTACTTC. Amino acids: CAWWLAGGRETQYF. Based on the CDR3 plus reference TRBV5-4 and TRBJ2-5, the full variable domain is ETGVTQSPTHLIKTRGQQVTLRCSSQSGHNTVSWYQQALGQGPQFIFQYYREEENGRGNFPPRFSGLQFPNYSSELNVNALELDDSALYLCAWWLAGGRETQYFGPGTRLLVL.

The V call is TRBV7-2, the J call TRBJ2-7; TRBD2 matches 10 bases. Trimming at V came to 4 bases and at J to 2 bases, leaving 11 bases not matched to a gene. The V gene's germline CDR1 is SGHTA and CDR2 FQGNSA. The CDR3 runs 17 residues. The DNA of the CDR3 is TGTGCCAGCAGCTCTCGACTAGCGGGCAGGAGAACCTACGAGCAGTACTTC. Translated: CASSSRLAGRRTYEQYF.

This clone showed up just a few times. The genes are TRBV7-8 and TRBJ2-3, with TRBD2 matching 8 bases. CDR1 and CDR2 (germline): SGHVS, FQNEAQ. This CDR3 region has 16 residues. V lost 3 bases, J lost 0 bases, and 5 bases stayed unmatched. The CDR3 region has the DNA TGTGCCAGCAGCTTCAGTTCTAGCGGGAGCACAGATACGCAGTATTTT. Its protein product is CASSFSSSGSTDTQYF.

This chain connects TRBV6-5 to TRBJ1-2, with unresolved D. In germline, CDR1 is MNHEY, CDR2 SVGAGI. The CDR3 has 14 amino acids. Trimming pared 6 bases from V and 0 bases from J, leaving 11 bases between. CDR3 residues: CASSRGDSNYGYTF. In nucleotides, the CDR3 is TGTGCCAGCAGCCGAGGAGATTCTAACTATGGCTACACCTTC.

J is TRBJ2-7 and V is TRBV27; D is perhaps TRBD1 (5 bases). Per germline, CDR1 MNHEY and CDR2 SMNVEV (reference sequence). V gave up 5 bases and J gave up 6 bases, with 23 bases separating them. This CDR3 is built from 16 residues. The CDR3 protein is CASSLRRRKGPPEQYF. DNA of the CDR3: TGTGCCAGCAGTCTAAGGCGCAGGAAGGGGCCCCCCGAGCAGTACTTC.

CDR3 DNA: TGTGCCAGCAGCCACAGGCAGGGGGCGTACGAGCAGTACTTC. This gives the protein CASSHRQGAYEQYF. This chain joins TRBV7-2 and TRBJ2-7; 8 positions match TRBD1. This CDR3 has 14 amino acids. From germline, CDR1 is SGHTA and CDR2 FQGNSA. V trimming: 5 bases; J trimming: 4 bases; junction bases outside the gene matches: 7.

This chain links TRBV19 with TRBJ2-1; the match to TRBD2 covers 9 bases. The germline gives CDR1 LNHDA, CDR2 SQIVND (reference sequence). Germline trimming cut 5 bases from V and 1 base from J; bases unmatched to any gene: 3. The CDR3 spans 15 residues. The CDR3 reads CASSDSGGSYNEQFF. The CDR3 nucleotides are TGTGCCAGTAGTGATAGCGGGGGATCCTACAATGAGCAGTTCTTC.

The rearrangement joins TRBV9 to TRBJ2-5; 10 positions agree with TRBD2. V trimming: 0 bases; J trimming: 0 bases; junction bases outside the gene matches: 5. CDR1 and CDR2 (germline): SGDLS, YYNGEE. The CDR3 is 17 amino acids. CDR3: CASSVAPAGGHQETQYF. For the CDR3, the DNA is TGTGCCAGCAGCGTAGCCCCAGCGGGGGGGCACCAAGAGACCCAGTACTTC.

V is TRBV18 and J is TRBJ2-1; 9 bases are shared with TRBD2. The CDR3 covers 18 residues. CDR1 KGHSH and CDR2 LQKENI come from the germline V gene. After removal of 3 bases from V and 5 bases from J, the junction contained 14 bases not matched to a gene. CDR3 bases: TGTGCCAGCTCACCGAGGAGGCTCAGCGGGAGGTCCCACAATGAGCAGTTCTTC. Protein: CASSPRRLSGRSHNEQFF.

The CDR3 protein is CASTLASQETQYF. DNA of the CDR3: TGTGCCAGCACCCTAGCGTCTCAAGAGACCCAGTACTTC. The chain joins TRBV28 to TRBJ2-5; D might be TRBD2 (6 bases). The CDR3 runs to 13 residues. Trimming removed 7 bases at V and 2 bases at J, with 11 bases between. CDR1 is MDHEN, CDR2 SYDVKM, per germline.

The chain couples TRBV15 to TRBJ2-7, with a tentative D call TRBD2 (6 bases). The CDR3 totals 16 residues. Germline loops: CDR1 LNHNV, CDR2 YYDKDF (reference sequence). The V gene lost 0 bases and the J gene lost 4 bases, with 16 bases spanning the gap. The CDR3 DNA reads TGTGCCACCAGCAGAGATGAAACAGGCGGGACGTACGAGCAGTACTTC. It is translated as CATSRDETGGTYEQYF.

A single count supports this clone. The CDR3 DNA sequence: TGCAGCGTTGTGTCAGGACAGGTCTTAGGGACCCAGTACTTC. Its protein is CSVVSGQVLGTQYF. The rearrangement uses TRBV29-1 and TRBJ2-5, with TRBD1 matching 7 bases. Germline CDR1 SQVTM, CDR2 ANQGSEA. The CDR3 totals 14 residues. Unmatched junction bases numbered 12, after V lost 4 bases and J lost 7 bases.

This chain connects TRBV27 to TRBJ2-3, with a possible D match to TRBD1 (5 bases). This CDR3 is 13 amino acids long. Germline assignment: CDR1 MNHEY and CDR2 SMNVEV (reference sequence). V was pared by 7 bases and J by 2 bases, with 10 bases between. The CDR3 region has the DNA TGTGCCAGCATCGACAGTCTCACAGATACGCAGTATTTT. Protein: CASIDSLTDTQYF.

The rearrangement uses TRBV10-3 and TRBJ1-1; a weak D match, TRBD1 (6 bases). The CDR3 spans 14 residues. From germline, CDR1 is ENHRY and CDR2 SYGVKD. V was shortened by 4 bases and J by 0 bases, with 9 bases between the two germline ends. The DNA for the CDR3 is TGTGCCATCAGTGTTAAGGGGGTGAACACTGAAGCTTTCTTT. This sequence encodes CAISVKGVNTEAFF.

The rearrangement uses TRBV3-1 (or the pseudogene TRBV3-2) and TRBJ1-1; D unresolved. The CDR3 spans 14 residues. The V gene lost 4 bases and the J gene lost 4 bases, with 13 bases spanning the gap. Per the germline V gene, CDR1 is LGHDT and CDR2 is YNNKEL (reference sequence). The CDR3 is CASSPGVGGTEAFF. In DNA, the CDR3 is TGTGCCAGCAGCCCCGGCGTTGGAGGCACTGAAGCTTTCTTT.

This clone was picked up one time. The CDR3 sequence: CASSPLAGSSTDTQYF. The CDR3 DNA sequence: TGTGCCAGCAGCCCACTAGCGGGGTCTAGCACAGATACGCAGTATTTT. This chain connects TRBV3-1 (or the pseudogene TRBV3-2) to TRBJ2-3; 10 bases agree with TRBD2. In germline, CDR1 is LGHDT, CDR2 YNNKEL (reference sequence). This CDR3 contains 16 residues. The V and J ends lost 4 bases and 0 bases, in that order; junction bases with no gene match: 4.

The rearrangement uses TRBV7-3 and TRBJ2-1; D may be TRBD2 (8 bases). CDR1 is SGHTA, CDR2 FQGTGA, per germline. This CDR3 comprises 16 residues. Trimming stripped 6 bases from V and 4 bases from J, with 19 bases between. The CDR3 spells CASRPNGRGLYNEQFF. As DNA, the CDR3 is TGTGCCAGCAGACCGAACGGGAGGGGGCTATACAATGAGCAGTTCTTC.

The chain joins TRBV7-2 to TRBJ2-1; the match to TRBD2 covers 14 bases. V was clipped by 5 bases and J by 9 bases; unmatched bases: 3. Germline values: CDR1 SGHTA, CDR2 FQGNSA. There are 14 residues in the CDR3. The CDR3 is CASSLGLAGGEQFF. The DNA of the CDR3 is TGTGCCAGCAGCCTTGGACTAGCGGGGGGTGAGCAGTTCTTC.